The source of this T cell receptor (beta chain) is a study of OX40 agonist ivuxolimab in advanced cancers. Study at large: Every patient in dose escalation had hepatocellular carcinoma, melanoma, renal cell or head and neck cancer.

Study-level findings and limits: Clonal expansion by week 6 occurred in CD4+ and CD8+ blood T cells (at 0.1 to 3.0 mg/kg). Expanded clones tended on average to be more numerous among CD8+ T cells than CD4+. Nonresponders, in some cases, also had low normalized T-cell clonal expansion.

Details on this clone: Antigen specificity is unknown.

Sequencing used immunoSEQ multiplex PCR; TCRdb keeps in-frame clones, though not all of them. The sample lists 60,000 or so clones, 90% to 95% seen once, with roughly 19% in the top ten. This TCR was recovered from an adult with an advanced solid tumor such as melanoma, head and neck, liver or kidney cancer. This material consisted of CD4+ or CD8+ T cells sorted from blood, taken in a trial of the OX40 agonist ivuxolimab.

The CDR3 coding sequence is TGCGCCAGCAGCTTGTGGCGGAACGCCTACACCTTC. Translating gives CASSLWRNAYTF. The V and J genes are TRBV5-1 and TRBJ1-2; D is undetermined. Trimming took off 1 base at V and 10 bases at J, with 11 bases between the two ends. Germline CDR1 reads SGHRS; CDR2 reads YFSETQ. This CDR3 comprises 12 residues.